This T cell receptor (beta chain) was recorded in a study of shared clonotypes between healthy human individuals. In regard to this clone: Its antigen is unknown.

TCRdb keeps only in-frame clones here, not all; method: immunoSEQ multiplex PCR. The sample includes about 730,000 clones, roughly two thirds of them seen just once. Findings of the study overall: Among the subsets, naive ones generally showed larger estimated richness than memory ones.

This CDR3 spans 17 amino acids. V was clipped by 4 bases and J by 1 base; unmatched bases: 6. Germline CDR1 reads MNHNS; CDR2 reads SASEGT. This clonotype originated in a woman in her 30s in good health. V and J are TRBV6-1 and TRBJ2-2; 10 bases match TRBD2. The sequenced sample was memory CD4+ T cells sorted from blood. Subset in this sample: CD45RA-negative fraction. CDR3 in amino acids: CASSVGTSELNTGELFF. Here the CDR3 DNA reads TGTGCCAGCAGTGTCGGGACTAGCGAATTGAACACCGGGGAGCTGTTTTTT.